A selection of T cell receptor beta chains follows, all from one sample in a study of blood T cells in healthy people across ages. TCRdb re-called the 5' RACE reads with MiXCR, one entry per CDR3 protein. The sample has 1,500,000 or so distinct CDR3 sequences, approximately 59% seen once; the top ten hold 6.5% to 8%. Sequenced: blood. These TCRs come from a man aged 18-30 years in good health. CDR3s include the opening cysteine and the closing phenylalanine or tryptophan. Each record gives: J gene, clone size, D gene, V gene, CDR3 protein, CDR3 DNA. A D gene is named only where the DNA matches it firmly. The listing skips clone size in some rows; elsewhere it reads once, few, many or a size class.

TRBJ2-1	few	-	TRBV27	CASSLLTYNEQFF	TGTGCCAGCAGTTTACTGACCTACAATGAGCAGTTCTTC
TRBJ1-2	-	TRBD1	TRBV27	CASSSSGTGGNGYTF	TGTGCCAGCAGTTCCTCTGGGACAGGGGGGAATGGCTACACCTTC
TRBJ1-2	-	TRBD1	TRBV12-3/TRBV12-4	CASSFTGQGYYGYTF	TGTGCCAGCAGTTTTACTGGACAGGGCTATTATGGCTACACCTTC
TRBJ2-1	few	-	TRBV4-3	CASSQGGNDNEQFF	TGCGCCAGCAGCCAAGGGGGGAATGACAATGAGCAGTTCTTC
TRBJ2-7	-	-	TRBV4-1	CASSPGAGTSEQYF	TGCGCCAGCAGCCCGGGAGCCGGGACCTCCGAGCAGTACTTC
TRBJ2-7	-	TRBD2	TRBV6-1	CASTRGGLKSSYEQYF	TGTGCCAGCACCCGGGGAGGGCTGAAAAGCTCCTACGAGCAGTACTTC
TRBJ2-7	-	TRBD1	TRBV14	CASSRPDRLPVPEQYF	TGTGCCAGCAGCCGCCCGGACAGGCTACCGGTTCCTGAGCAGTACTTC
TRBJ2-3	-	TRBD2	TRBV6-5	CASSYFSGGTDTQYF	TGTGCCAGCAGTTACTTTAGCGGGGGCACAGATACGCAGTATTTT
TRBJ2-3	-	-	TRBV29-1	CSVEPAGDTQYF	TGCAGCGTTGAGCCAGCAGGAGATACGCAGTATTTT
TRBJ2-5	few	TRBD1	TRBV28	CASSLPTNRGFKSQYF	TGTGCCAGCAGTTTACCCACCAACAGGGGTTTTAAGTCGCAGTACTTC
TRBJ2-3	few	-	TRBV6-5	CASSYSGMADTQYF	TGTGCCAGCAGTTACTCCGGGATGGCGGATACGCAGTATTTT
TRBJ2-7	once	-	TRBV2	CASEAYAYEQYF	TGTGCCAGCGAGGCCTACGCCTACGAGCAGTACTTC
TRBJ2-3	-	TRBD2	TRBV2	CATIGGGGLADTQYF	TGTGCGACAATTGGCGGGGGAGGTTTGGCGGATACGCAGTATTTT
TRBJ2-5	-	-	TRBV7-7	CASSLGSQGQETQYF	TGTGCTAGCAGCTTAGGGTCTCAGGGTCAAGAGACCCAGTACTTC
TRBJ1-1	-	-	TRBV5-1	CASSVGTDEAFF	TGCGCCAGCAGCGTCGGGACGGATGAAGCTTTCTTT
TRBJ1-4	-	-	TRBV6-5	CASRGTSGGEKLFF	TGTGCCAGCAGGGGGACGTCCGGGGGTGAAAAACTGTTTTTT
TRBJ1-2	-	TRBD1	TRBV29-1	CSVGGGQGRYGYTF	TGCAGCGTTGGAGGGGGACAGGGTCGTTATGGCTACACCTTC
TRBJ2-3	-	-	TRBV3-1	CASSQVLRPVRAGGTQYF	TGTGCCAGCAGCCAAGTCTTACGCCCCGTGCGGGCAGGCGGTACGCAGTATTTT
TRBJ2-5	-	TRBD1	TRBV11-2	CASSLVLTGETQYF	TGTGCCAGCAGCTTAGTTTTGACAGGGGAGACCCAGTACTTC
TRBJ2-3	-	-	TRBV7-9	CASSSGMDTQYF	TGTGCCAGCAGTTCAGGGATGGATACGCAGTATTTT
TRBJ2-1	-	-	TRBV6-5	CASKGVWEQFF	TGTGCCAGCAAGGGGGTGTGGGAGCAGTTCTTC
TRBJ1-5	-	-	TRBV4-1	CASSQDGTNQPQHF	TGCGCCAGCAGCCAAGATGGGACCAATCAGCCCCAGCATTTT
TRBJ2-1	-	TRBD2	TRBV29-1	CSVTGTSGIYYNEQFF	TGCAGCGTGACTGGGACTAGCGGGATCTATTACAATGAGCAGTTCTTC
TRBJ2-7	few	-	TRBV4-3	CASSQDLASSYNEQYF	TGCGCCAGCAGCCAAGATCTGGCGAGCTCCTACAATGAGCAGTACTTC
TRBJ2-1	few	TRBD2	TRBV10-3	CASEAGGPDNEQFF	TGTGCCTCCGAGGCGGGAGGGCCTGACAATGAGCAGTTCTTC
TRBJ2-7	-	-	TRBV4-1	CASSQERWYEQYF	TGCGCCAGCAGCCAAGAGAGGTGGTACGAGCAGTACTTC
TRBJ2-1	-	-	TRBV14	CASSQFGVSYNEQFF	TGTGCCAGCAGCCAATTCGGTGTTTCCTACAATGAGCAGTTCTTC
TRBJ2-1	-	-	TRBV27	CASSLFSGGLSYNEQFF	TGTGCCAGCAGTTTATTCAGCGGAGGACTCTCCTACAATGAGCAGTTCTTC
TRBJ2-3	-	TRBD2	TRBV10-2	CASTPSGGLYPDTQYF	TGCGCCAGCACCCCAAGTGGGGGACTATACCCAGATACGCAGTATTTT
TRBJ2-7	-	-	TRBV6-1	CASSLRIDIGEAYEQYF	TGTGCCAGCAGCCTCCGGATTGATATAGGGGAAGCCTACGAGCAGTACTTC
TRBJ2-3	few	-	TRBV10-3	CAIEGTSTDTQYF	TGTGCCATCGAGGGCACTAGCACAGATACGCAGTATTTT
TRBJ1-2	-	-	TRBV11-2	CASSKGPSYGYTF	TGTGCCAGCAGCAAAGGGCCTTCCTATGGCTACACCTTC
TRBJ2-2	-	-	TRBV7-9	CASTIAGLTNTGELFF	TGTGCCAGCACCATCGCCGGGCTTACGAACACCGGGGAGCTGTTTTTT
TRBJ2-5	once	TRBD2	TRBV6-2/TRBV6-3	CAIRTSGNRETQYF	TGTGCCATAAGGACTAGCGGGAACCGGGAGACCCAGTACTTC
TRBJ2-1	-	-	TRBV7-9	CASAGGSNYNEQFF	TGTGCCAGCGCAGGCGGGTCGAACTACAATGAGCAGTTCTTC
TRBJ1-5	-	-	TRBV14	CASSQVVAGPQHF	TGTGCCAGCAGCCAAGTGGTAGCAGGGCCCCAGCATTTT
TRBJ2-3	-	-	TRBV9	CASSVGGGSTQYF	TGTGCCAGCAGCGTAGGAGGTGGTTCTACGCAGTATTTT
TRBJ2-3	once	-	TRBV4-3	CASSQVLEGGPRTDTQYF	TGCGCCAGCAGCCAAGTTTTAGAGGGGGGGCCGCGCACAGATACGCAGTATTTT
TRBJ2-4	-	TRBD1	TRBV5-6	CASSLLGTGGMLAKNIQYF	TGTGCCAGCAGCTTGTTAGGGACAGGCGGTATGCTGGCCAAAAACATTCAGTACTTC
TRBJ2-7	-	-	TRBV5-6	CASSFSSGTVLSYEQYF	TGTGCCAGCAGCTTTAGTTCGGGGACCGTACTTTCCTACGAGCAGTACTTC
TRBJ1-4	-	-	TRBV20-1	CRAGGVTNEKLFF	TGCAGGGCCGGGGGGGTGACTAATGAAAAACTGTTTTTT
TRBJ2-3	-	-	TRBV24-1	CATSDSTGYPTDTQYF	TGTGCCACCAGTGATTCGACGGGGTACCCTACAGATACGCAGTATTTT
TRBJ1-2	-	-	TRBV28	CASSTLRLYTF	TGTGCCAGCAGCACGCTCCGACTCTACACCTTC
TRBJ2-7	few	-	TRBV20-1	CSARDGNYEQYF	TGCAGTGCAAGGGACGGAAATTACGAGCAGTACTTC
TRBJ2-7	-	-	TRBV6-5	CASSLIRKGEQYF	TGTGCCAGCAGTCTAATAAGGAAAGGCGAGCAGTACTTC
TRBJ1-1	few	-	TRBV20-1	CSARAGRGYTEAFF	TGCAGTGCTAGGGCGGGCAGGGGTTACACTGAAGCTTTCTTT
TRBJ2-2	-	TRBD2	TRBV4-2	CASSQETRGGHTGELFF	TGTGCCAGCAGCCAAGAAACGCGGGGGGGACACACCGGGGAGCTGTTTTTT
TRBJ2-1	few	-	TRBV29-1	CSVEDAGQSYNEQFF	TGCAGCGTTGAAGACGCGGGGCAGTCCTACAATGAGCAGTTCTTC